One and the same sample provided the 32 T cell receptor beta chains below, sequenced in a study of T cells in tumors after PD-1 blockade. Generated by immunoSEQ multiplex PCR, the TCRdb table keeps only in-frame clones and is missing some. The table records around 49,000 clones, approximately 81% of them present only once. The sequencing here drew on PBMCs, taken before anti-PD-1 treatment. These receptors were collected from a human donor with basal cell carcinoma.

This chain connects TRBV7-2 to TRBJ2-3, with 9 bases matching TRBD1. Per the germline V gene, CDR1 is SGHTA and CDR2 is FQGNSA. The CDR3 spans 17 residues. The V gene end was trimmed by 4 bases and the J gene end by 4 bases; junction bases not matched to a gene: 12. The CDR3 DNA sequence: TGTGCCAGCAGCTCGAGGGTGGGGGGACAGGGCCCAGATACGCAGTATTTT. It specifies CASSSRVGGQGPDTQYF.

The rearrangement uses TRBV20-1 and TRBJ2-5, with 9 bases identical to TRBD2. Germline trimming cut 6 bases from V and 5 bases from J; bases unmatched to any gene: 10. CDR1 DFQATT and CDR2 SNEGSKA come from the germline V gene (reference sequence). The CDR3 totals 14 residues. The chain's CDR3 is CSASSGGSGETQYF. The CDR3 nucleotides read TGCAGTGCCAGTAGCGGGGGATCCGGGGAGACCCAGTACTTC.

The V gene is TRBV7-2, the J gene TRBJ1-1; 8 nucleotides line up with TRBD1. The V and J ends lost 6 bases and 8 bases, in that order; junction bases with no gene match: 14. Germline lookup yields CDR1 SGHTA and CDR2 FQGNSA. This CDR3 has 15 residues. CDR3 region: CASSQRTGLTLEAFF. The CDR3 DNA reads as TGTGCCAGCAGTCAGCGGACAGGGTTAACCTTAGAAGCTTTCTTT. Full variable domain (outside the CDR3, taken from reference TRBV7-2 and TRBJ1-1): GAGVSQSPSNKVTEKGKDVELRCDPISGHTALYWYRQSLGQGLEFLIYFQGNSAPDKSGLPSDRFSAERTGGSVSTLTIQRTQQEDSAVYLCASSQRTGLTLEAFFGQGTRLTVV.

V is TRBV10-2 and J is TRBJ2-4; D is unresolved. Germline CDR1 reads WSHSY; CDR2 reads SAAADI. Trimming took off 3 bases at V and 7 bases at J, with 7 bases between the two ends. CDR3 length equals 12 residues. CDR3 DNA: TGCGCCAGCAGTGAAGGTCCCAACATTCAGTACTTC. Translated, it gives CASSEGPNIQYF.

There are a few counts of this clone. This chain uses TRBV2 with TRBJ1-1; TRBD1 might be the D (6 bases). Germline CDR1 reads SNHLY; CDR2 reads FYNNEI. This CDR3 is 15 amino acids long. Trimming stripped 5 bases from V and 0 bases from J, with 13 bases between. The DNA for the CDR3 is TGTGCCAGCAGTTTTAACAGGGTTATGAACACTGAAGCTTTCTTT. Translation: CASSFNRVMNTEAFF.

The chain joins TRBV7-9 to TRBJ2-7; 10 bases are shared with TRBD2. The CDR3 totals 15 residues. Germline CDR1 SEHNR, CDR2 FQNEAQ (reference sequence). J was trimmed by 2 bases and V by 1 base; bases with no gene match: 2. The chain's CDR3 is CASSLGSGGAYEQYF. Here the CDR3 DNA reads TGTGCCAGCAGCTTAGGCAGCGGGGGGGCCTACGAGCAGTACTTC.

This clone is a singleton in its sample. The rearrangement uses TRBV9 and TRBJ2-3; possible D gene TRBD1, 6 bases. The CDR3 is 15 amino acids. Germline V gene sequence: CDR1 SGDLS, CDR2 YYNGEE. V lost 1 base to trimming and J lost 0 bases, with 9 bases between them. The CDR3 DNA is TGTGCCAGCAGCGTACTACAGGGCAGCACAGATACGCAGTATTTT. Translated: CASSVLQGSTDTQYF.

The chain joins TRBV2 to TRBJ1-1; D unclear. The CDR3 spans 13 residues. Germline assignment: CDR1 SNHLY and CDR2 FYNNEI. V lost 5 bases, J lost 6 bases, and 13 bases lay in between. In DNA form, the CDR3 reads TGTGCCAGCAGTCAGGACGGGAGGGCTGAAGCTTTCTTT. Its translation: CASSQDGRAEAFF.

The chain links TRBV12-3 or TRBV12-4 to TRBJ1-3; the D gene is possibly TRBD1 (5 bases). Trimming pared 8 bases from V and 2 bases from J, leaving 10 bases between. There are 13 residues in the CDR3. This chain's CDR3 is CASRGAAGNTIYF. The DNA for the CDR3 is TGTGCCAGCCGAGGGGCTGCTGGAAACACCATATATTTT.

The sample holds a few counts of this clone. The genes are TRBV7-9 and TRBJ2-1; D call uncertain. V lost 4 bases and J 8 bases, leaving 12 bases between the germline ends. The germline V gene has CDR1 SEHNR and CDR2 FQNEAQ (reference sequence). This CDR3 comprises 13 residues. CDR3 nucleotides: TGTGCCAGCAGCTACGAAGTGATCGATGAGCAGTTCTTC. Translation: CASSYEVIDEQFF.

For the CDR3, the DNA is TGCGCCAGCAGCTTGGGGTCAGGGGAGACCTACGAGCAGTACTTC. Protein sequence: CASSLGSGETYEQYF. The rearrangement joins TRBV5-1 to TRBJ2-7; weak D call: TRBD1 (6 bases). Germline CDR1 is SGHRS and CDR2 is YFSETQ. The germline V and J ends were trimmed by 0 bases and 2 bases, with 12 bases remaining between them. The CDR3 consists of 15 residues.

The genes are TRBV29-1 and TRBJ2-1, with D possibly being TRBD2 (5 bases). CDR3 length: 13 amino acids. Between the trimmed V and J ends, which lost 7 bases and 8 bases, there was a span of 18 bases. CDR1 SQVTM and CDR2 ANQGSEA come from the germline V gene. CDR3 in amino acids: CSGVRPSNHEQFF. The CDR3 nucleotides read TGCAGCGGCGTAAGACCTAGCAACCATGAGCAGTTCTTC.

This chain uses TRBV5-4 with TRBJ2-7; the D call may be TRBD1 or TRBD2 (6 bases each). CDR1 and CDR2 (germline): SGHNT, YYREEE (reference sequence). The V and J ends lost 4 bases and 2 bases respectively, with 10 bases between them. The CDR3 loop spans 13 amino acids. CDR3 residues: CASSGGTPYEQYF. DNA of the CDR3: TGTGCCAGCAGCGGCGGGACACCCTACGAGCAGTACTTC.

The genes are TRBV5-4 and TRBJ1-4; D not resolved. Germline values: CDR1 SGHNT, CDR2 YYREEE (reference sequence). V lost 2 bases and J 8 bases, leaving 10 bases between the germline ends. The CDR3 loop spans 13 amino acids. The CDR3 is CASSLGREEKLFF. In nucleotides, the CDR3 is TGTGCCAGCAGCTTAGGGAGAGAAGAAAAACTGTTTTTT.

This clone was seen a single time. This chain links TRBV6-4 with TRBJ2-6, with D perhaps given as TRBD1 or TRBD2 (6 bases each). The CDR3 is 16 residues long. V lost 4 bases and J 0 bases, leaving 10 bases between the germline ends. The germline V gene has CDR1 MRHNA and CDR2 SNTAGT. In nucleotides, the CDR3 is TGTGCCAGCAGTGTGGAGGGGGGCTCTGGGGCCAACGTCCTGACTTTC. Translating gives CASSVEGGSGANVLTF.

The rearrangement uses TRBV24-1 and TRBJ2-5, with TRBD2 matching 10 bases. The CDR3 covers 15 residues. From germline, CDR1 is KGHDR and CDR2 SFDVKD. V lost 4 bases to trimming and J lost 4 bases; unmatched junction nucleotides: 5. The CDR3 region is CATSEGTSARETQYF. As DNA, the CDR3 is TGTGCCACCAGTGAGGGGACTAGCGCTAGAGAGACCCAGTACTTC.

This clone was seen a handful of times. This chain connects TRBV9 to TRBJ2-3; D call uncertain. Trimming cost V 0 bases and J 6 bases, with 8 bases left between them. The CDR3 has 13 residues. Germline assignment: CDR1 SGDLS and CDR2 YYNGEE. For the CDR3, the DNA is TGTGCCAGCAGCGTAGGTCTAGGGGATACGCAGTATTTT. Its protein is CASSVGLGDTQYF.

This chain links TRBV7-9 with TRBJ2-1; D is perhaps TRBD2 (5 bases). Germline CDR1 reads SEHNR; CDR2 reads FQNEAQ (reference sequence). The V end lost 5 bases, the J end lost 2 bases, and 13 bases lay between the germline ends. The CDR3 extends over 15 amino acids. CDR3 bases: TGTGCCAGCAGCCGCCAGGACTCCACCTACAATGAGCAGTTCTTC. Residues: CASSRQDSTYNEQFF.

The chain has TRBV2 and TRBJ2-2; TRBD2 matches at 9 bases. The CDR3 loop spans 15 amino acids. V shed 2 bases, J shed 7 bases, and the junction held 5 bases outside the gene matches. Germline loops: CDR1 SNHLY, CDR2 FYNNEI. For the CDR3, the DNA is TGTGCCAGCAGTGAATCCCAGCGGGGGGACGGGGAGCTGTTTTTT. It is translated as CASSESQRGDGELFF.

This chain joins TRBV7-8 and TRBJ1-5; no clear D. This CDR3 has 16 amino acids. Germline V lookup: CDR1 SGHVS, CDR2 FQNEAQ. Trimming stripped 1 base from V and 2 bases from J, with 12 bases between. CDR3 residues: CASSLEGRNRNQPQHF. The CDR3, as DNA: TGTGCCAGCAGCTTAGAAGGGCGGAATCGCAATCAGCCCCAGCATTTT.

This chain joins TRBV11-3 and TRBJ2-3, with D possibly matching TRBD2 (6 bases). CDR3 length: 17 amino acids. Trimming removed 1 base from V and 2 bases from J, with 16 bases in between. Per the germline V gene, CDR1 is SGHNT and CDR2 is YENEEA. CDR3 protein: CASSLGVQRAPTDTQYF. CDR3 nucleotides: TGTGCCAGCAGCTTAGGTGTCCAGCGGGCTCCCACAGATACGCAGTATTTT.

The rearrangement joins TRBV6-1 to TRBJ2-7; tentatively, D is TRBD1 (5 bases). Looked up from germline, CDR1 is MNHNS and CDR2 is SASEGT. V dropped 1 base and J dropped 4 bases, with 14 bases sitting between them. CDR3 size: 15 residues. Here the CDR3 DNA reads TGTGCCAGCAGTGAAGTGGAAGGGGCGCATTACGAGCAGTACTTC. Translated: CASSEVEGAHYEQYF.

This clone was counted only a few times. This chain uses TRBV14 with TRBJ1-6, with 7 nucleotides matching TRBD1. Germline lookup yields CDR1 SGHDN and CDR2 FVKESK. The CDR3 length is 15 residues. The ends lost 4 bases at V and 11 bases at J; junction bases unmatched: 11. This chain's CDR3 is CASSRSDRDGAPLHF. The CDR3 bases are TGTGCCAGCAGCCGTTCCGACAGGGACGGGGCACCCCTCCACTTT.

This clone was counted between two and nine times. Germline is not matched at one junction end, which may reflect a read error. The chain carries TRBV2 and TRBJ1-2; D possibly corresponds to TRBD1 (6 bases). CDR1 and CDR2 from the germline V gene are SNHLY and FYNNEI. This CDR3 has 14 amino acids. CDR3 DNA: TGTGCCAGCACTGAAACCGGGACACTCTATGGCTACACCTTC. This gives the protein CASTETGTLYGYTF.

V usage is TRBV2 and J usage is TRBJ2-5; 8 bases line up with TRBD2. The CDR3 sequence is 13 residues long. J gave up 2 bases and V 7 bases, and 3 bases lay outside the gene matches. Germline-derived CDR1 and CDR2 are SNHLY and FYNNEI. CDR3 residues: CASTKRGQETQYF. The CDR3 DNA sequence: TGTGCCAGCACCAAGCGGGGGCAAGAGACCCAGTACTTC.

This clone was picked up a small number of times. V and J are TRBV4-1 and TRBJ2-3; D may be TRBD2 (6 bases). V dropped 0 bases and J dropped 1 base, with 14 bases sitting between them. Germline lookup yields CDR1 MGHRA and CDR2 YSYEKL. The CDR3 has 17 residues. The CDR3 nucleotides are TGCGCCAGCAGCCAAGATTGGGACCAGCGGGGCACAGATACGCAGTATTTT. It yields the protein CASSQDWDQRGTDTQYF.

The J gene is TRBJ2-2, the V gene TRBV6-4, with D uncertain. This CDR3 region has 14 residues. Trimming took 3 bases from V and 3 from J, leaving 8 bases between them. Germline-derived CDR1 and CDR2 are MRHNA and SNTAGT. CDR3: CASSEAADTGELFF. The CDR3 bases are TGTGCCAGCAGTGAAGCAGCCGACACCGGGGAGCTGTTTTTT.

This sequence joins TRBV3-1 (or the pseudogene TRBV3-2) and TRBJ2-5, with 7 bases fitting TRBD1. J gave up 5 bases and V 0 bases, and 3 bases lay outside the gene matches. CDR1 and CDR2 (germline): LGHDT, YNNKEL (reference sequence). This CDR3 region has 14 residues. This chain's CDR3 is CASSQDRGLETQYF. The CDR3 bases are TGTGCCAGCAGCCAAGATAGGGGGCTGGAGACCCAGTACTTC.

V and J are TRBV19 and TRBJ1-2, with D unresolved. The ends were cut back, 6 bases at V and 2 bases at J, with 7 bases in the middle. This CDR3 has 12 amino acids. Germline CDR1 and CDR2: LNHDA and SQIVND (reference sequence). The DNA of the CDR3 is TGTGCCAGTAGATTACAGAACTATGGCTACACCTTC. It encodes CASRLQNYGYTF.

The chain has TRBV19 and TRBJ1-5; D unresolved. The V and J ends lost 0 bases and 0 bases respectively, with 6 bases between them. This CDR3 comprises 15 residues. Germline CDR1 reads LNHDA; CDR2 reads SQIVND (reference sequence). CDR3: CASSIELNSNQPQHF. In DNA, the CDR3 is TGTGCCAGTAGTATAGAACTCAATAGCAATCAGCCCCAGCATTTT.

The rearrangement links TRBV7-9 to TRBJ1-1; 9 positions agree with TRBD1. Germline V gives CDR1 SEHNR, CDR2 FQNEAQ (reference sequence). The V and J ends lost 5 bases and 3 bases, in that order; junction bases with no gene match: 10. CDR3 length: 16 amino acids. The CDR3 DNA sequence: TGTGCCAGCAGCCAGGGACAGGGCGAGTGGGACACTGAAGCTTTCTTT. This translates into CASSQGQGEWDTEAFF.

The chain combines TRBV28 with TRBJ1-2; TRBD1 aligns across 8 bases. There are 15 residues in the CDR3. The V and J ends lost 5 bases and 4 bases, in that order; junction bases with no gene match: 9. CDR1 is MDHEN, CDR2 SYDVKM, per germline. CDR3 sequence: CASSVQQGGAYGYTF. For the CDR3, the DNA is TGTGCCAGCAGTGTACAACAGGGGGGAGCCTATGGCTACACCTTC.